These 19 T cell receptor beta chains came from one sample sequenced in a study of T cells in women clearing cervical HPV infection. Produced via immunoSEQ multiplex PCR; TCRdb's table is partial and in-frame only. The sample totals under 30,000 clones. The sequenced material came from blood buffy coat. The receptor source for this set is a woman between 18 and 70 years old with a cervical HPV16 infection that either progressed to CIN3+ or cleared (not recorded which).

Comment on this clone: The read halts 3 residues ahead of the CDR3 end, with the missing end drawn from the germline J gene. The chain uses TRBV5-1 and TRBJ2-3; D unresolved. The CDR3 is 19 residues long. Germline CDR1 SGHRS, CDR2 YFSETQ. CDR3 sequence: CASSLKLEAPRYSNQPQYF. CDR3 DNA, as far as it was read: TGCGCCAGCAGCTTGAAGCTTGAGGCCCCGAGGTATAGCAATCAGCCG.

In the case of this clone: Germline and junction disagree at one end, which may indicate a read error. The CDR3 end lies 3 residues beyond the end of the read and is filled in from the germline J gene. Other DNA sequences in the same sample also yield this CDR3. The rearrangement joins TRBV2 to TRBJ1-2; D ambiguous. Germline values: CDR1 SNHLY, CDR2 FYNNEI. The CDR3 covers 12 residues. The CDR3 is CASSYRYDGYTF. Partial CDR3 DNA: TGTGCCAGCAGCTACAGATACGATGGG.

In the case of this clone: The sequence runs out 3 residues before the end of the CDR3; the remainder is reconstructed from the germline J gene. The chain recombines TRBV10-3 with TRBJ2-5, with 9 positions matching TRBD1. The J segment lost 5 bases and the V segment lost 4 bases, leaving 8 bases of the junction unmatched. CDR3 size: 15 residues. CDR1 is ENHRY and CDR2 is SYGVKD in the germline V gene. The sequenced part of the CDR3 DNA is TGTGCCATCAGTGGGGGACAGGGCCTGGGGGAGACC. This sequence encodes CAISGGQGLGET. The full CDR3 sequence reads CAISGGQGLGETQYF.

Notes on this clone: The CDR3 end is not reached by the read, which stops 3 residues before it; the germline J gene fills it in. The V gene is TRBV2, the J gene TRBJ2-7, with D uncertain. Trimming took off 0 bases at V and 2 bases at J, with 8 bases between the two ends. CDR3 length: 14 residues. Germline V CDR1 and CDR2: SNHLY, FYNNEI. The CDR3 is CASSEARAAYEQYF. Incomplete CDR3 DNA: TGTGCCAGCAGTGAAGCGCGAGCCGCCTACGAG.

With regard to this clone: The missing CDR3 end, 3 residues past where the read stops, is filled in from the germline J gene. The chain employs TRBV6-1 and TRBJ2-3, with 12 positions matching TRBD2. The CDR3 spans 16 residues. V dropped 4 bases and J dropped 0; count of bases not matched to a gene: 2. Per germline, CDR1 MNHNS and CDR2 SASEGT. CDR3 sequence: CASSALAGGSTDTQYF. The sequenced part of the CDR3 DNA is TGTGCCAGCAGTGCTCTAGCGGGAGGGAGCACAGATACG.

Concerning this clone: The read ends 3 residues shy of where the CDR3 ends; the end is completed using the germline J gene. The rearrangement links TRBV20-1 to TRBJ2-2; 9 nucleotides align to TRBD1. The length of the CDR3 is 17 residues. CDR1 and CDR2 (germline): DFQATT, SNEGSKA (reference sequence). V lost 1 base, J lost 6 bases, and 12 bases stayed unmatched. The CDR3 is CSARGGPGTGIAGELFF. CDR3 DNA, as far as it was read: TGCAGTGCTAGAGGGGGTCCCGGGACAGGGATAGCCGGGGAG.

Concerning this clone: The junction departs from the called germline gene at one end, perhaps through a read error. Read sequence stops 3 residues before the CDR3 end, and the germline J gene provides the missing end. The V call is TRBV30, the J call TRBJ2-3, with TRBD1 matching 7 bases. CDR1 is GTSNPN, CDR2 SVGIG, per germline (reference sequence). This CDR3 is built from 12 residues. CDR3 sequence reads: CAWTTGTETQYF. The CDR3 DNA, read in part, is TGTGCCTGGACCACAGGGACAGAGACG.

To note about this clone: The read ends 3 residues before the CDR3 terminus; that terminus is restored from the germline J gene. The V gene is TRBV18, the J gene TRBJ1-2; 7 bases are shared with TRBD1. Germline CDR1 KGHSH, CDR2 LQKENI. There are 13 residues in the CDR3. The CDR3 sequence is CASSPGQRHDYTF. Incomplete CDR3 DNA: TGTGCCAGCTCGCCGGGACAGAGGCACGAC.

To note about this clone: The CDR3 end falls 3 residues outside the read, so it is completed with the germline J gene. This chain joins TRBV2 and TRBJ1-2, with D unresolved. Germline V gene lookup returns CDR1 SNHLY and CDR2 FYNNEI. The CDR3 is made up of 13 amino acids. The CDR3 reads CASDAGPTYDYTF. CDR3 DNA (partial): TGTGCCAGTGACGCGGGCCCTACCTACGAC. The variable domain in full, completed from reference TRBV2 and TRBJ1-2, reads EPEVTQTPSHQVTQMGQEVILRCVPISNHLYFYWYRQILGQKVEFLVSFYNNEISEKSEIFDDQFSVERPDGSNFTLKIRSTKLEDSAMYFCASDAGPTYDYTFGSGTRLTVV.

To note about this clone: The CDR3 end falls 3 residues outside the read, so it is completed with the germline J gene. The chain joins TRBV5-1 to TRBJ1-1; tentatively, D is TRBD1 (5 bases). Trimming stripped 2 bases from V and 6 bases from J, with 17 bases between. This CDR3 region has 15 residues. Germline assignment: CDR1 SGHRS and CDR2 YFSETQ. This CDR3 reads CASSFLAGSSSEAFF. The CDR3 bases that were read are TGCGCCAGCAGCTTCCTTGCAGGGTCTAGTTCTGAA.

CDR3 amino acids: CSARDVGLAGDLLGIYNEQFF. The CDR3 bases that were read are TGCAGTGCTAGAGATGTCGGACTAGCGGGGGACCTCCTTGGTATCTACAATGAG. This chain uses TRBV20-1 with TRBJ2-1, with 13 bases matching TRBD2. The missing CDR3 end, 3 residues past where the read stops, is filled in from the germline J gene. V lost 0 bases to trimming and J lost 3 bases; unmatched junction nucleotides: 17. The CDR3 is made up of 21 amino acids. The germline CDR1 and CDR2 sequences are DFQATT and SNEGSKA (reference sequence).

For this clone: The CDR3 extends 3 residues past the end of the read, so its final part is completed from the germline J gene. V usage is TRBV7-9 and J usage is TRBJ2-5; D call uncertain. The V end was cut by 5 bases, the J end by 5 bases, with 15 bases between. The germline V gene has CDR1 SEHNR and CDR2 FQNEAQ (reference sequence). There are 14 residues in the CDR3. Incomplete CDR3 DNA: TGTGCCAGCAGCGTCCGGGTCGGCCCGGAGACC. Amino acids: CASSVRVGPET. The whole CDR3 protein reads CASSVRVGPETQYF.

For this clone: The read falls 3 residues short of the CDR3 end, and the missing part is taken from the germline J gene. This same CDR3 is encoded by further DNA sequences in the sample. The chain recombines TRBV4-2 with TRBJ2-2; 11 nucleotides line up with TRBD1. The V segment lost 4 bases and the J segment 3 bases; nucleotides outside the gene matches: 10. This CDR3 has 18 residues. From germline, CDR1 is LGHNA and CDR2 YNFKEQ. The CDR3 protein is CASSLGVRGQGDTGELFF. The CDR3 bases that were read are TGTGCCAGCAGCCTTGGAGTACGGGGACAGGGGGACACCGGGGAG.

The CDR3 protein is CASSESAGEETQYF. Partial CDR3 DNA: TGCGCCAGCAGTGAGTCGGCAGGCGAGGAGACC. The rearrangement joins TRBV10-1 to TRBJ2-5; D is ambiguous. With the read ending 3 residues before the CDR3 end, the germline J gene is used to fill in that end. The CDR3 consists of 14 residues. Trimming took off 0 bases at V and 5 bases at J, with 10 bases between the two ends. CDR1 and CDR2 from the germline V gene are WNHNN and SYGVQD (reference sequence).

The CDR3 reads CASTAAGGTAGELFF. The sequenced CDR3 bases are TGTGCCAGTACAGCGGCGGGGGGGACGGCCGGGGAG. The gene calls are TRBV19 and TRBJ2-2; TRBD2 aligns across 9 bases. The read is 3 residues too short to cover the CDR3 end, so that end is filled in from the germline J gene. The CDR3 is made up of 15 amino acids. The trim removed 7 bases at V and 6 bases at J, leaving 9 bases unmatched. Germline CDR1 LNHDA, CDR2 SQIVND (reference sequence). The variable domain in full, completed from reference TRBV19 and TRBJ2-2, reads DGGITQSPKYLFRKEGQNVTLSCEQNLNHDAMYWYRQDPGQGLRLIYYSQIVNDFQKGDIAEGYSVSREKKESFPLTVTSAQKNPTAFYLCASTAAGGTAGELFFGEGSRLTVL.

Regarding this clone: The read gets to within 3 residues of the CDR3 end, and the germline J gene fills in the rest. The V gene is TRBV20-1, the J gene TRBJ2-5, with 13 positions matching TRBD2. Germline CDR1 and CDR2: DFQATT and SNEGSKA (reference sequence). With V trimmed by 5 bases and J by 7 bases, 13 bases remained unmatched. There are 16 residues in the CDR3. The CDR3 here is CSAPPTSGGPPGTQYF. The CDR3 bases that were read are TGCAGTGCTCCTCCGACTAGCGGGGGGCCGCCGGGGACC.

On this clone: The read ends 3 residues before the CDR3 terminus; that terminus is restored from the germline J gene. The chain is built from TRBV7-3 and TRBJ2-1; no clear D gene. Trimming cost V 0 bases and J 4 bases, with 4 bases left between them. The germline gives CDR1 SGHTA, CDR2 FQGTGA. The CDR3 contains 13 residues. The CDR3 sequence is CASSLTGYNEQFF. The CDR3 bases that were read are TGTGCCAGCAGCTTAACAGGGTACAATGAG.

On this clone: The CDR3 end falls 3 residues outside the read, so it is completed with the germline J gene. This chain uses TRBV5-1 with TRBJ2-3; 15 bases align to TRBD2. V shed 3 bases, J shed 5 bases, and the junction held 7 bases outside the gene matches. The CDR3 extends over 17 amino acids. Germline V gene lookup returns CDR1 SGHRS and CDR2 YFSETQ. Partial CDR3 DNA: TGCGCCAGCAGCTCAGGACTAGCGGGGGGGCTCGGAGATACG. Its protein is CASSSGLAGGLGDT. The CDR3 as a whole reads CASSSGLAGGLGDTQYF.

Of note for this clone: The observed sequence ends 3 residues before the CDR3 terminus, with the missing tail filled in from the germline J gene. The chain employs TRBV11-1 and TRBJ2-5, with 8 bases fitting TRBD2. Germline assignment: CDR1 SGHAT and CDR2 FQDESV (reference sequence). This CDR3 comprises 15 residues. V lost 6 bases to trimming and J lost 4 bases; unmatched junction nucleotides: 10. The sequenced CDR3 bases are TGTGCCAGCAGGTTTCTCGGACTAGCCGGAGAGACC. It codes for CASRFLGLAGET. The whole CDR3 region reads CASRFLGLAGETQYF.